This record concerns one TCR beta chain sequence. The target antigen is unknown. The sample has other DNA sequences that encode this CDR3 too. V lost 3 bases and J 3 bases, leaving 5 bases between the germline ends. The CDR3 spans 12 residues. Germline V CDR1 and CDR2: LNHDA, SQIVND (reference sequence). TCRdb keeps only in-frame clones here, not all; method: immunoSEQ multiplex PCR. Here the sample spans about 66,000 clones, 86% being singletons. This specimen comes from a study of a mutant IDH1 vaccine in newly diagnosed glioma. Study at large: Sex among treated patients split about 60% male, approximately 40% female; mean age was about 43 years. Most patients had received both radiotherapy and temozolomide, the prior options being radiotherapy, temozolomide, or both.

Study outcomes and limitations: Pseudoprogression showed no apparent link to changes in top peripheral T cell clonotypes. Of the patients, roughly 95% had vaccine-induced immune responses.

Time point indicated: baseline, week 1 (first vaccination visit). Sample treatment: pre-vaccination baseline after standard-of-care therapy. This clonotype was sampled from a man between 25 and 39 years old with glioma. This chain links TRBV19 with TRBJ1-1; D gene uncertain. Source: PBMCs, taken from a glioma patient treated with radiotherapy, temozolomide or both. The CDR3 region is CASSMGDTEAFF. The CDR3 nucleotides are TGTGCCAGTAGTATGGGAGACACTGAAGCTTTCTTT.